A single sample gave rise to the 13 T cell receptor beta chains below, sequenced in a study of blood T cells in healthy people across ages. It was with a sample-barcoded 5' primer and a J-beta primer mix that a second PCR of roughly 7 to 12 cycles was run. TCRdb passed the 5' RACE reads through MiXCR, listing each CDR3 protein once. The table lists over 600,000 distinct CDR3 sequences, about 21% of them singletons. Sequenced: blood. These TCRs come from a man in his sixties or seventies in good health.

V gene TRBV12-3 or TRBV12-4 combines with J gene TRBJ2-2; the match to TRBD2 covers 9 bases. Losses at the gene ends were 6 bases for V and 3 bases for J; bases not matched to a gene: 5. The CDR3 contains 15 residues. The CDR3 protein is CASRLSGSYTGELFF. The DNA of the CDR3 is TGTGCCAGCAGGCTTAGCGGGAGTTACACCGGGGAGCTGTTTTTT.

This clonotype was counted only a few times. The rearrangement joins TRBV21-1 to TRBJ2-7; TRBD1, the D gene given by the table, was not confirmed from the DNA. TRBV21-1 represents a pseudogene. The CDR3 is 14 amino acids. The CDR3 DNA is TGTGCCAGCAGCTCCCGGGAACTCGTCTACGAGCAGTACTTC. As protein: CASSSRELVYEQYF.

J is TRBJ1-5 and V is TRBV7-2; TRBD1 matches at 11 bases. CDR3 length: 15 residues. The V gene's germline CDR1 is SGHTA and CDR2 FQGNSA. After removal of 4 bases from V and 7 bases from J, the junction contained 6 bases not matched to a gene. CDR3 region: CASSSWTGGDQPQHF. The CDR3 bases are TGTGCCAGCAGCTCGTGGACAGGGGGCGACCAGCCCCAGCATTTT.

The gene calls are TRBV10-3 and TRBJ2-5, with D maybe TRBD2 (5 bases). With 0 bases removed from V and 6 bases from J, the gap between germline ends came to 8 bases. Germline values: CDR1 ENHRY, CDR2 SYGVKD. This CDR3 has 13 residues. CDR3 in DNA: TGTGCCATCAGTGAGTCCCCGGGGAAGACCCAGTACTTC. Residues: CAISESPGKTQYF.

This clonotype came up once. The rearrangement uses TRBV5-1 and TRBJ2-5; 9 bases match TRBD2. Germline-derived CDR1 and CDR2 are SGHRS and YFSETQ. Trimming took 5 bases from V and 5 from J; bases not matched to a gene: 13. The CDR3 has 16 residues. The CDR3 reads CASSPPTSGAGETQYF. CDR3 DNA: TGCGCCAGCAGTCCCCCGACTAGCGGAGCCGGGGAGACCCAGTACTTC.

The rearrangement joins TRBV28 to TRBJ2-7; 8 bases align to TRBD1. The CDR3 sequence is 13 residues long. The V gene end was trimmed by 11 bases and the J gene end by 5 bases; junction bases not matched to a gene: 11. CDR1 and CDR2 from the germline V gene are MDHEN and SYDVKM. CDR3 coding DNA: TGTGCCTCGACAGTGACAGGGGTCGACGAGCAGTACTTC. Protein: CASTVTGVDEQYF.

The V call is TRBV14, the J call TRBJ1-2; D is perhaps TRBD1 (6 bases). The CDR3 has 19 residues. With 4 bases removed from V and 2 bases from J, the gap between germline ends came to 26 bases. CDR1 and CDR2 from the germline V gene are SGHDN and FVKESK. The CDR3, as DNA: TGTGCCAGCAGCCCCGGAGTAGGGCAGGGGAGCGACTTAAACTATGGCTACACCTTC. This translates into CASSPGVGQGSDLNYGYTF.

This clonotype was counted between two and nine times. At one end the junction does not follow the germline gene, possibly because of a read error. This sequence joins TRBV28 and TRBJ1-1, with unresolved D. Germline-derived CDR1 and CDR2 are MDHEN and SYDVKM. The CDR3 sequence is 14 residues long. CDR3 coding DNA: TGTGCCGGCAGTTTAAGTCAAGGGATTACTGAAGCTTTCTTT. Amino acids: CAGSLSQGITEAFF.

The chain recombines TRBV15 with TRBJ2-5, with D possibly being TRBD1 or TRBD2 (6 bases each). The closer fit of TRBJ2-1 to the DNA end suggests the J call may be wrong. This CDR3 spans 14 amino acids. The germline gives CDR1 LNHNV, CDR2 YYDKDF (reference sequence). CDR3 DNA: TGTGCCACCAGCAGAGAGGGGGGCCGGAATGAGCAGTTCTTC. The encoded protein is CATSREGGRNEQFF.

V usage is TRBV28 and J usage is TRBJ2-4, with 8 bases matching TRBD2. CDR3 length equals 13 residues. Germline CDR1 is MDHEN and CDR2 is SYDVKM. J lost 7 bases, V lost 10 bases, and 9 bases had no gene match. CDR3 protein: CATSTGGGNIQYF. The CDR3 bases are TGTGCCACCTCAACGGGAGGGGGTAACATTCAGTACTTC.

V usage is TRBV12-3 or TRBV12-4 and J usage is TRBJ2-1; 14 nucleotides align to TRBD2. CDR3 length: 17 residues. V shed 5 bases and J 2 bases; nucleotides not matched to a gene: 5. The CDR3 sequence is CASSPRGLAGAYNEQFF. The DNA for the CDR3 is TGTGCCAGCAGTCCCCGGGGACTAGCGGGAGCCTACAATGAGCAGTTCTTC.

This clonotype was picked up a small number of times. The J gene is TRBJ2-4, the V gene TRBV6-1; the D is unclear. The CDR3 is made up of 13 amino acids. Germline lookup yields CDR1 MNHNS and CDR2 SASEGT. Trimming pared 3 bases from V and 6 bases from J, leaving 9 bases between. DNA for the CDR3: TGTGCCAGCAGTGACAAGGGAACAAACATTCAGTACTTC. This codes for CASSDKGTNIQYF.

The chain couples TRBV28 to TRBJ2-7, with 9 bases aligning to TRBD1. J gave up 2 bases and V 6 bases, and 14 bases lay outside the gene matches. The CDR3 runs 17 residues. The germline CDR1 and CDR2 sequences are MDHEN and SYDVKM. The CDR3: CASRGSKPGQGTYEQYF. In DNA, the CDR3 is TGTGCCAGCAGGGGGTCAAAGCCGGGACAGGGCACCTACGAGCAGTACTTC.